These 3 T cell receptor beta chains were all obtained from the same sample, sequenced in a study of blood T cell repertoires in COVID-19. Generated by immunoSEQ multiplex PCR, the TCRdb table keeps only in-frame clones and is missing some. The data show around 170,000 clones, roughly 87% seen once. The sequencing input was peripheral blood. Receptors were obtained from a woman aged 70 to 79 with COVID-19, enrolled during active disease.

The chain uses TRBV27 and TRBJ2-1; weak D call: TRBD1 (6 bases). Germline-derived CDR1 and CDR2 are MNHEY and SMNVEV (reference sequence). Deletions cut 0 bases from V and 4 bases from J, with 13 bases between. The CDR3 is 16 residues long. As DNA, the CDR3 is TGTGCCAGCAGTTTATCCCCCGGACAGAGGTACAATGAGCAGTTCTTC. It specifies CASSLSPGQRYNEQFF.

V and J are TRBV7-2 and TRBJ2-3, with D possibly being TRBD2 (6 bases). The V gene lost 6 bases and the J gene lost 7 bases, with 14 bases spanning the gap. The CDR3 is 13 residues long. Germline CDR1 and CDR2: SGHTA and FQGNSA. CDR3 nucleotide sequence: TGTGCCAGCAGTGGGGGGTTTGGGTATACGCAGTATTTT. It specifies CASSGGFGYTQYF.

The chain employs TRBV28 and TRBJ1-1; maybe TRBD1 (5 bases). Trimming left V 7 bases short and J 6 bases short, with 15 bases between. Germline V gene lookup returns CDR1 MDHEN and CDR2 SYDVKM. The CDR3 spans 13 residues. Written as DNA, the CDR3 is TGTGCCAGCAACGCACAGGTCCCCCCTGAAGCTTTCTTT. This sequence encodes CASNAQVPPEAFF.